This TCR beta chain derives from a study of cytomegalovirus exposure and HLA in healthy donors. Study observations and caveats: HLA-A and HLA-B allele assignments for most subjects were reportedly predicted accurately using TCR beta sequences.

Amplification used 60 Vbeta primers and 13 Jbeta primers. Some clones are missing from TCRdb's copy, which holds only in-frame ones; the method was immunoSEQ multiplex PCR. The sample lists around 210,000 clones; around four fifths were seen once. At the time of sampling, donors were nominally healthy, though unrecorded immune exposures were likely. Worth noting for this clone: The antigen is not known.

The V gene's germline CDR1 is SGHDN and CDR2 FVKESK. V was cut by 5 bases and J by 4 bases, with 14 bases left in between. The CDR3 loop spans 14 amino acids. Sequenced sample: PBMCs. This chain joins TRBV14 and TRBJ1-2; possible D gene TRBD1, 6 bases. This sequence was found in a woman aged 40 to 50 in good health and CMV-seronegative. Here the CDR3 DNA reads TGTGCCAGCAGCTTGTCGGACAGCCTCTATGGCTACACCTTC. Its protein product is CASSLSDSLYGYTF.